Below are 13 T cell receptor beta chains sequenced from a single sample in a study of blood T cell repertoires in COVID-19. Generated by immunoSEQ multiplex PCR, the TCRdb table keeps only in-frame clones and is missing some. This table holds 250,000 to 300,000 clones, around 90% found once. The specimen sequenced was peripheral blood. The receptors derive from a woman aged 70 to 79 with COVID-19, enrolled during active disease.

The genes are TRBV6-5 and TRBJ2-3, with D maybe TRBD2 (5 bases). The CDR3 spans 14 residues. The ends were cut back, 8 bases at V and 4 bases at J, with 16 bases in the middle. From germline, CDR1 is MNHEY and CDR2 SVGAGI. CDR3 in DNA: TGTGCCAGCTCAGCCCCAAGGCGGGCAGATACGCAGTATTTT. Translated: CASSAPRRADTQYF.

The CDR3 is CASSVRQDMNTEAFF. In nucleotides, the CDR3 is TGTGCCAGTAGTGTAAGACAGGACATGAACACTGAAGCTTTCTTT. This sequence joins TRBV19 and TRBJ1-1; D possibly corresponds to TRBD1 (6 bases). Trimming left V 5 bases short and J 0 bases short, with 13 bases between. The CDR3 extends over 15 amino acids. CDR1 and CDR2 (germline): LNHDA, SQIVND (reference sequence).

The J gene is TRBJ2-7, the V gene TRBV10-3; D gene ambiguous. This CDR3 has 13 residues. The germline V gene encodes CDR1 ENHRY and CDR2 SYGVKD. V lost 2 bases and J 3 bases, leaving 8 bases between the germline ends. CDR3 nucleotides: TGTGCCATCAGTGAGGAGCCCCGCTACGAGCAGTACTTC. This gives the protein CAISEEPRYEQYF.

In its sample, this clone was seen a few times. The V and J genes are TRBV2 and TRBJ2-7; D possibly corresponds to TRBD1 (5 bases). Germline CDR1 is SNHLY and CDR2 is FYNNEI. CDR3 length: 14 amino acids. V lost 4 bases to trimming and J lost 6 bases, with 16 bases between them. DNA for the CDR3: TGTGCCAGCAGTGTTTGTCAGGGATCTTGCGAGCAGTACTTC. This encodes CASSVCQGSCEQYF.

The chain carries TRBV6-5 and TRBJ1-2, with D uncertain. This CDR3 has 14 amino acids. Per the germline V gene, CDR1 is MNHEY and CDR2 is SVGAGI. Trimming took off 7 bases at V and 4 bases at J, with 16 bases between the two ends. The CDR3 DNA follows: TGTGCCAGCACGCCGGCGGGAAAATCCTATGGCTACACCTTC. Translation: CASTPAGKSYGYTF.

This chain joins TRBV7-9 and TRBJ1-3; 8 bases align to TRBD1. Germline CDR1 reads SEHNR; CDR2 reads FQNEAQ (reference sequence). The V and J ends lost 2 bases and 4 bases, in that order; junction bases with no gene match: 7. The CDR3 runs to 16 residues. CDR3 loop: CASSLSGTGSGNTIYF. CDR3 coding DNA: TGTGCCAGCAGCTTATCCGGGACAGGCTCCGGAAACACCATATATTTT.

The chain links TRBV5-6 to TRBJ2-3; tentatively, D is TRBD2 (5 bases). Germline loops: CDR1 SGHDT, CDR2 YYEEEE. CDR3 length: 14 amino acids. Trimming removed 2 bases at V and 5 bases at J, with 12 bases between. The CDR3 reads CASSFGPREDTQYF. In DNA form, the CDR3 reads TGTGCCAGCAGCTTCGGGCCCCGGGAAGATACGCAGTATTTT.

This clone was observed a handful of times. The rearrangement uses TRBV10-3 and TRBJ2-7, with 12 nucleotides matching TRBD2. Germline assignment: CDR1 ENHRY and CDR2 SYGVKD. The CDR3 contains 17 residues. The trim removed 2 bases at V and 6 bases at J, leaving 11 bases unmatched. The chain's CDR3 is CAISEALLAGGGREQYF. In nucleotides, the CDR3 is TGTGCCATCAGTGAGGCCCTACTAGCGGGAGGTGGTCGCGAGCAGTACTTC.

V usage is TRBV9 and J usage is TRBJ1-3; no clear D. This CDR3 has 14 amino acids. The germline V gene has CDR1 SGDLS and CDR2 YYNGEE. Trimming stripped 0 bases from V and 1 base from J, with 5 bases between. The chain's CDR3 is CASSVVASGNTIYF. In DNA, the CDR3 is TGTGCCAGCAGCGTAGTGGCTTCTGGAAACACCATATATTTT.

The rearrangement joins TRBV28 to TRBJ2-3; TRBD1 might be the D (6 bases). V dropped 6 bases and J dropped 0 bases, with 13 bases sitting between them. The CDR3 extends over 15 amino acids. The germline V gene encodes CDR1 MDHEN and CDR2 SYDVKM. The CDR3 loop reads CASSLPRGSTDTQYF. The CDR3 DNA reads TGTGCCAGCAGCTTACCCAGGGGAAGCACAGATACGCAGTATTTT.

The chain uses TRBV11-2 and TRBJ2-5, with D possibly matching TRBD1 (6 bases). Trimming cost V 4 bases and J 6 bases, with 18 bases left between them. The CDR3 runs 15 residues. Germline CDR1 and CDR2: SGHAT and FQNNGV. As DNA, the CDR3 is TGTGCCAGCAGCTCTGGGACATCCCGGGGAAAGACCCAGTACTTC. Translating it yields CASSSGTSRGKTQYF. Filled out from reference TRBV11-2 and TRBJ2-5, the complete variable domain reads EAGVAQSPRYKIIEKRQSVAFWCNPISGHATLYWYQQILGQGPKLLIQFQNNGVVDDSQLPKDRFSAERLKGVDSTLKIQPAKLEDSAVYLCASSSGTSRGKTQYFGPGTRLLVL.

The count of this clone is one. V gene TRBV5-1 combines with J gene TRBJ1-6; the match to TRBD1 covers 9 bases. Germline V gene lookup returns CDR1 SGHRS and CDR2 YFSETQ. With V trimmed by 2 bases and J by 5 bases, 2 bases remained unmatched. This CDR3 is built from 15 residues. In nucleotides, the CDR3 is TGCGCCAGCAGCTTACAGGGGGCAGATAATTCACCCCTCCACTTT. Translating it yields CASSLQGADNSPLHF.

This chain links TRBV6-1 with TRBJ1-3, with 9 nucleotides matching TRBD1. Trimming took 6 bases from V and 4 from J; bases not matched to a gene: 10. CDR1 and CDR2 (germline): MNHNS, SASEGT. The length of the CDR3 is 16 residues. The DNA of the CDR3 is TGTGCCAGCAGAGAACCCGGACAGGGGAGAGGAAACACCATATATTTT. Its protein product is CASREPGQGRGNTIYF.